Shown below are 17 T cell receptor beta chains from a single sample sequenced in a study of chemoradiotherapy in HPV16-positive cancers. The assay was immunoSEQ multiplex PCR, and TCRdb's table has in-frame clones only and misses some. This table holds approximately 58,000 clones, about 88% found once. Sequences were derived from blood, sampled from a patient who underwent chemoradiotherapy. Every receptor here comes from a human donor with HPV-associated anogenital cancer.

The chain employs TRBV2 and TRBJ1-3, with 7 bases identical to TRBD1. Per the germline V gene, CDR1 is SNHLY and CDR2 is FYNNEI. CDR3 length: 15 amino acids. Trimming cost V 1 base and J 0 bases; bases outside gene matches: 0. CDR3 nucleotide sequence: TGTGCCAGCAGTGAAGGACAGGGCTCTGGAAACACCATATATTTT. Amino acid sequence: CASSEGQGSGNTIYF.

The chain uses TRBV5-1 and TRBJ2-5, with 10 bases aligning to TRBD2. Germline CDR1 SGHRS, CDR2 YFSETQ. The CDR3 runs 16 residues. Unmatched junction bases numbered 5, after V lost 1 base and J lost 2 bases. This chain's CDR3 is CASSLISGGAQETQYF. The CDR3 DNA is TGCGCCAGCAGCTTGATCAGCGGGGGGGCTCAAGAGACCCAGTACTTC. Together with reference TRBV5-1 and TRBJ2-5, the CDR3 gives the full variable domain: KAGVTQTPRYLIKTRGQQVTLSCSPISGHRSVSWYQQTPGQGLQFLFEYFSETQRNKGNFPGRFSGRQFSNSRSEMNVSTLELGDSALYLCASSLISGGAQETQYFGPGTRLLVL.

This chain links TRBV2 with TRBJ2-7; 7 positions match TRBD2. Per the germline V gene, CDR1 is SNHLY and CDR2 is FYNNEI. J gave up 1 base and V 6 bases, and 9 bases lay outside the gene matches. This CDR3 has 15 residues. CDR3 nucleotides: TGTGCCAGCAGGACAGTGTCCGGGGGGTCCTACGAGCAGTACTTC. This translates into CASRTVSGGSYEQYF.

The chain joins TRBV29-1 to TRBJ2-7; D not certain. This CDR3 region has 14 residues. Looked up from germline, CDR1 is SQVTM and CDR2 is ANQGSEA. The germline V and J ends were trimmed by 0 bases and 2 bases, with 11 bases remaining between them. CDR3 protein: CSVEDVDGTYEQYF. The CDR3 DNA sequence: TGCAGCGTTGAAGATGTCGACGGAACCTACGAGCAGTACTTC.

The chain combines TRBV7-7 with TRBJ1-1; tentatively, D is TRBD1 (5 bases). The CDR3 runs 16 residues. Germline loops: CDR1 SSHAT, CDR2 FNYEAQ (reference sequence). Trimming cost V 5 bases and J 3 bases, with 19 bases left between them. The CDR3 here is CASSPSTGTGDTEAFF. CDR3 in DNA: TGTGCCAGCAGCCCATCCACCGGGACCGGCGACACTGAAGCTTTCTTT.

A single count supports this clone. The genes are TRBV9 and TRBJ2-7; no clear D. From germline, CDR1 is SGDLS and CDR2 YYNGEE. Trimming shortened V by 5 bases and J by 2 bases, and 14 bases separated the two germline ends. The CDR3 is 14 residues long. The CDR3 is CASSRSYTAYEQYF. CDR3 coding DNA: TGTGCCAGCAGTCGTAGTTACACCGCCTACGAGCAGTACTTC.

The rearrangement joins TRBV6-1 to TRBJ1-2; D ambiguous. Trimming shortened V by 1 base and J by 5 bases, and 11 bases separated the two germline ends. CDR3 length: 14 amino acids. CDR1 and CDR2 (germline): MNHNS, SASEGT. CDR3 in DNA: TGTGCCAGCAGTGAAGATGGCGGAGGGTATGGCTACACCTTC. This translates into CASSEDGGGYGYTF.

The chain employs TRBV2 and TRBJ2-1; 8 bases match TRBD1. CDR3 length: 15 amino acids. V shed 6 bases and J 9 bases; nucleotides not matched to a gene: 13. Germline CDR1 and CDR2: SNHLY and FYNNEI. CDR3 in amino acids: CASRPGQESLSEQFF. The CDR3 DNA is TGTGCCAGCAGGCCGGGACAGGAGAGTCTAAGTGAGCAGTTCTTC. Full variable domain (remainder filled in from reference TRBV2 and TRBJ2-1): EPEVTQTPSHQVTQMGQEVILRCVPISNHLYFYWYRQILGQKVEFLVSFYNNEISEKSEIFDDQFSVERPDGSNFTLKIRSTKLEDSAMYFCASRPGQESLSEQFFGPGTRLTVL.

The chain employs TRBV14 and TRBJ1-2, with D tentatively TRBD1 (6 bases). The CDR3 spans 13 residues. V lost 1 base and J lost 8, with 11 bases in between. Looked up from germline, CDR1 is SGHDN and CDR2 is FVKESK. CDR3 amino acids: CASSQAQTGGYTF. CDR3 nucleotides: TGTGCCAGCAGCCAAGCCCAAACAGGGGGCTACACCTTC.

The rearrangement links TRBV7-9 to TRBJ2-7, with 9 bases matching TRBD2. Trimming cost V 6 bases and J 3 bases; bases outside gene matches: 9. The CDR3 extends over 15 amino acids. CDR1 is SEHNR, CDR2 FQNEAQ, per germline (reference sequence). The CDR3 DNA is TGTGCCAGCAGTTCTCTAGCGGGGAAGGTCTACGAGCAGTACTTC. Encoded protein: CASSSLAGKVYEQYF. Variable domain in full (rest from reference TRBV7-9 and TRBJ2-7): DTGVSQNPRHKITKRGQNVTFRCDPISEHNRLYWYRQTLGQGPEFLTYFQNEAQLEKSRLLSDRFSAERPKGSFSTLEIQRTEQGDSAMYLCASSSLAGKVYEQYFGPGTRLTVT.

The V call is TRBV5-1, the J call TRBJ1-1; 7 bases fit TRBD1. Unmatched junction bases numbered 5, after V lost 4 bases and J lost 2 bases. The CDR3 covers 14 residues. Germline assignment: CDR1 SGHRS and CDR2 YFSETQ. The chain's CDR3 is CASSTGDRNTEAFF. CDR3 bases: TGCGCCAGCAGCACGGGGGACAGAAACACTGAAGCTTTCTTT.

This chain uses TRBV9 with TRBJ2-4, with 7 bases fitting TRBD2. CDR1 is SGDLS and CDR2 is YYNGEE in the germline V gene. V lost 0 bases and J lost 10; bases outside the gene matches: 10. The CDR3 is 15 amino acids. In DNA, the CDR3 is TGTGCCAGCAGCGTAGATGAGGGACTAAAGAGTATTCAGTACTTC. As protein: CASSVDEGLKSIQYF.

The chain is built from TRBV4-1 and TRBJ1-1; possible D gene TRBD1, 5 bases. The V end lost 1 base, the J end lost 0 bases, and 9 bases lay between the germline ends. This CDR3 spans 15 amino acids. Germline loops: CDR1 MGHRA, CDR2 YSYEKL. CDR3 sequence reads: CASSQAGAMNTEAFF. CDR3 in DNA: TGCGCCAGCAGCCAAGCCGGGGCCATGAACACTGAAGCTTTCTTT.

The chain is built from TRBV19 and TRBJ1-5, with 9 bases matching TRBD1. J lost 7 bases, V lost 8 bases, and 15 bases had no gene match. There are 16 residues in the CDR3. Germline V gene lookup returns CDR1 LNHDA and CDR2 SQIVND (reference sequence). CDR3 coding DNA: TGTGCCAGTCATCCAGGACAGGGGACACCAGGGCAGCCCCAGCATTTT. This gives the protein CASHPGQGTPGQPQHF.

The gene calls are TRBV7-8 and TRBJ2-2; 10 nucleotides agree with TRBD1. CDR1 SGHVS and CDR2 FQNEAQ come from the germline V gene. CDR3 length equals 16 residues. Trimming took 2 bases from V and 5 from J; bases not matched to a gene: 5. In DNA form, the CDR3 reads TGTGCCAGCAGCTTAATCGGGACAGGGGAGACCGGGGAGCTGTTTTTT. The encoded protein is CASSLIGTGETGELFF.

J is TRBJ2-5 and V is TRBV5-1; no definite D call. Germline-derived CDR1 and CDR2 are SGHRS and YFSETQ. CDR3 size: 13 residues. The V and J ends lost 4 bases and 5 bases respectively, with 12 bases between them. The DNA for the CDR3 is TGCGCCAGCAGCATAAACGAAAAGGAGACCCAGTACTTC. This translates into CASSINEKETQYF.

V gene TRBV14 combines with J gene TRBJ2-1; D is unresolved. From germline, CDR1 is SGHDN and CDR2 FVKESK. V lost 4 bases, J lost 3 bases, and 4 bases lay in between. This CDR3 spans 12 amino acids. The CDR3 bases are TGTGCCAGCAGCCGAGTCTACAATGAGCAGTTCTTC. Translating it yields CASSRVYNEQFF.